Shown below are 28 T cell receptor beta chains from a single sample sequenced in a study of Graves' ophthalmopathy and Graves' hyperthyroidism. The sequenced template was RNA, covering the TCR beta CDR3 region. After a first-round RT-PCR with HTBI primers, a second-round multiplex PCR was run. TCRdb redid the calling of the multiplex PCR reads with MiXCR, one entry per CDR3 protein. The sample lists roughly 230,000 distinct CDR3 sequences, 20% to 25% seen once, with roughly 42% in the top ten. Sequencing was done on a sample of peripheral blood. Receptor source: a woman aged 45-65 years with Graves' ophthalmopathy.

The chain couples TRBV12-3 or TRBV12-4 to TRBJ1-2; 8 bases fit TRBD1. V trimming: 6 bases; J trimming: 2 bases; junction bases outside the gene matches: 8. This CDR3 has 15 residues. Here the CDR3 DNA reads TGTGCCAGCAGCCCCGGACAGGGTCAAAACTATGGCTACACCTTC. Protein sequence: CASSPGQGQNYGYTF.

This clonotype was counted many times. The genes are TRBV18 and TRBJ1-5; perhaps TRBD1 as D (5 bases). CDR1 is KGHSH, CDR2 LQKENI, per germline. V was clipped by 4 bases and J by 5 bases, with 15 bases between them. The CDR3 runs to 15 residues. The DNA for the CDR3 is TGTGCCAGCTCACTAAGTAGTAGGGGCGATCAGCCCCAGCATTTT. It yields the protein CASSLSSRGDQPQHF. The full variable domain, completed using reference TRBV18 and TRBJ1-5, is NAGVMQNPRHLVRRRGQEARLRCSPMKGHSHVYWYRQLPEEGLKFMVYLQKENIIDESGMPKERFSAEFPKEGPSILRIQQVVRGDSAAYFCASSLSSRGDQPQHFGDGTRLSIL.

This clonotype was observed a handful of times. The chain is built from TRBV27 and TRBJ1-2, with unresolved D. The CDR3 consists of 14 residues. Trimming removed 2 bases at V and 7 bases at J, with 14 bases between. Germline CDR1 reads MNHEY; CDR2 reads SMNVEV (reference sequence). Here the CDR3 DNA reads TGTGCCAGCAGTTTACGGGTTTCTACCCTTGGCTACACCTTC. This translates into CASSLRVSTLGYTF.

This clonotype came up many times. V and J are TRBV6-1 and TRBJ1-5; a possible D gene is TRBD1 (6 bases). This CDR3 comprises 14 residues. V lost 2 bases and J lost 12, with 17 bases in between. CDR1 and CDR2 from the germline V gene are MNHNS and SASEGT. The CDR3 coding sequence is TGTGCCAGCAGTGAATCTTTCGGGGGCGCCCTCCAGCATTTT. Amino acid sequence: CASSESFGGALQHF.

The rearrangement links TRBV19 to TRBJ1-1; no clear D. This CDR3 contains 11 residues. Germline V gene data show CDR1 as LNHDA and CDR2 as SQIVND (reference sequence). The CDR3: CLSTENTEAFF. DNA for the CDR3: TGTCTGTCCACCGAGAACACTGAAGCTTTCTTT.

The chain combines TRBV28 with TRBJ1-5; D remains ambiguous. The CDR3 consists of 16 residues. Germline V gene sequence: CDR1 MDHEN, CDR2 SYDVKM. Trimming left V 6 bases short and J 0 bases short, with 15 bases between. CDR3 sequence reads: CASSFYSPYSNQPQHF. The CDR3 nucleotides are TGTGCCAGCAGCTTTTACAGTCCTTATAGCAATCAGCCCCAGCATTTT.

The chain recombines TRBV19 with TRBJ2-7; 8 positions match TRBD1. V lost 4 bases, J lost 8 bases, and 16 bases stayed unmatched. This CDR3 spans 16 amino acids. The germline gives CDR1 LNHDA, CDR2 SQIVND (reference sequence). The CDR3 region has the DNA TGTGCCAGTAGTAACACGGACAGGGCCTTACATTCCCAGCAGTACTTC. The encoded protein is CASSNTDRALHSQQYF.

This clonotype was detected many times. The chain links TRBV20-1 to TRBJ2-5; D unresolved. From germline, CDR1 is DFQATT and CDR2 SNEGSKA (reference sequence). This CDR3 region has 12 residues. Trimming cost V 5 bases and J 4 bases, with 11 bases left between them. The DNA for the CDR3 is TGCAGTGCTTTAGGGATTGGAGAGACCCAGTACTTC. This codes for CSALGIGETQYF.

This clonotype was seen at least ten times. CDR3 in DNA: TGTGCCAGCAGTCCACCCCCGGGACTAGCGGGCTTCACCGGGGAGCTGTTTTTT. This codes for CASSPPPGLAGFTGELFF. The rearrangement links TRBV12-3 or TRBV12-4 to TRBJ2-2, with 12 bases that match TRBD2. Trimming removed 5 bases from V and 4 bases from J; junction bases left unmatched: 11. This CDR3 has 18 amino acids.

This clonotype was seen ten or more times. This chain connects TRBV20-1 to TRBJ2-5; D gene unclear. Germline CDR1 is DFQATT and CDR2 is SNEGSKA (reference sequence). The length of the CDR3 is 11 residues. V lost 6 bases, J lost 3 bases, and 8 bases lay in between. The CDR3 nucleotides are TGCAGTGCGCGGAACGAAGAGACCCAGTACTTC. This encodes CSARNEETQYF.

This clonotype has at least ten counts. This sequence joins TRBV12-3 or TRBV12-4 and TRBJ1-2, with 10 bases aligning to TRBD1. This CDR3 region has 16 residues. V lost 5 bases and J lost 3; bases outside the gene matches: 9. CDR3 sequence (DNA): TGTGCCAGCAGTCACACCTCTGGGACAGGGGACTATGGCTACACCTTC. Protein: CASSHTSGTGDYGYTF.

This clonotype was recorded at least ten times. The chain recombines TRBV2 with TRBJ1-3; D unclear. The CDR3 sequence is 14 residues long. CDR1 and CDR2 (germline): SNHLY, FYNNEI. V was cut by 8 bases and J by 1 base, with 12 bases left in between. The CDR3 loop is CASGKWGSGNTIYF. The CDR3 DNA follows: TGTGCCAGCGGAAAGTGGGGTTCTGGAAACACCATATATTTT.

This clonotype was recorded at least ten times. The chain carries TRBV19 and TRBJ1-1; 7 positions agree with TRBD1. Per germline, CDR1 LNHDA and CDR2 SQIVND (reference sequence). The V and J ends lost 8 bases and 0 bases, in that order; junction bases with no gene match: 3. This CDR3 region has 13 residues. Here the CDR3 reads CASVGQMNTEAFF. The CDR3 bases are TGTGCCAGTGTGGGACAGATGAACACTGAAGCTTTCTTT.

This clonotype was seen ten or more times. CDR3 nucleotides: TGTGCCAGCAGTCACGACATGGCCTACGAGCAGTACTTC. Translating it yields CASSHDMAYEQYF. The chain carries TRBV28 and TRBJ2-7; D gene uncertain. V gave up 5 bases and J gave up 2 bases, with 10 bases separating them. The CDR3 is 13 residues long. CDR1 and CDR2 from the germline V gene are MDHEN and SYDVKM.

The J gene is TRBJ1-4, the V gene TRBV2, with D hard to call. V was shortened by 7 bases and J by 4 bases, with 16 bases between the two germline ends. Germline loops: CDR1 SNHLY, CDR2 FYNNEI. This CDR3 contains 15 residues. The CDR3 reads CASNLVGAYNEKLFF. The CDR3 region has the DNA TGTGCCAGCAACTTAGTCGGAGCCTATAATGAAAAACTGTTTTTT.

This clonotype came up many times. The chain uses TRBV12-3 or TRBV12-4 and TRBJ1-6, with D unclear. This CDR3 is built from 13 residues. The V end was cut by 7 bases, the J end by 9 bases, with 13 bases between. The chain's CDR3 is CASTGFSLSPLHF. CDR3 DNA sequence: TGTGCCAGCACCGGTTTTTCCCTTTCACCCCTCCACTTT.

This clonotype occurred many times. The J gene is TRBJ1-1, the V gene TRBV27, with 9 bases fitting TRBD1. Germline lookup yields CDR1 MNHEY and CDR2 SMNVEV (reference sequence). The V segment lost 5 bases and the J segment 0 bases; nucleotides outside the gene matches: 10. The CDR3 is 17 residues long. The chain's CDR3 is CASSPRTGVFMNTEAFF. CDR3 bases: TGTGCCAGCAGTCCGCGGACAGGGGTCTTCATGAACACTGAAGCTTTCTTT.

The chain joins TRBV15 to TRBJ2-7, with D tentatively TRBD2 (6 bases). The germline V and J ends were trimmed by 0 bases and 9 bases, with 12 bases remaining between them. The CDR3 has 13 amino acids. Germline loops: CDR1 LNHNV, CDR2 YYDKDF (reference sequence). The CDR3 nucleotides read TGTGCCACCAGCAGAGAGGGACTTTCCTTGCAGTACTTC. It specifies CATSREGLSLQYF.

In this sample, this clonotype turned up many times. The chain combines TRBV15 with TRBJ2-2, with 8 nucleotides matching TRBD1. V lost 3 bases to trimming and J lost 1 base; unmatched junction nucleotides: 4. The CDR3 covers 16 residues. The V gene's germline CDR1 is LNHNV and CDR2 YYDKDF (reference sequence). CDR3 in DNA: TGTGCCACCAGCAGTTACGGGACAGGGAACACCGGGGAGCTGTTTTTT. Protein product: CATSSYGTGNTGELFF.

This clonotype appeared a few times. This rearrangement joins TRBV4-1 to TRBJ2-7; the D gene is possibly TRBD2 (5 bases). The CDR3 has 14 amino acids. Germline-derived CDR1 and CDR2 are MGHRA and YSYEKL. V shed 8 bases and J shed 6 bases, with 20 bases lying between them. In DNA form, the CDR3 reads TGCGCCAGCCGAACCACGGGGAGTCTGGGCGAGCAGTACTTC. It is translated as CASRTTGSLGEQYF.

V gene TRBV6-1 combines with J gene TRBJ1-1; D not certain. The CDR3 spans 15 residues. Between the trimmed V and J ends, which lost 7 bases and 0 bases, there was a span of 15 bases. Germline V gives CDR1 MNHNS, CDR2 SASEGT. CDR3 coding DNA: TGTGCCAGCACCCATCCTGGCGCGTTGAACACTGAAGCTTTCTTT. Translating gives CASTHPGALNTEAFF.

This clonotype was found many times. This sequence joins TRBV19 and TRBJ1-1; 7 bases line up with TRBD1. V was clipped by 10 bases and J by 6 bases; unmatched bases: 20. Germline-derived CDR1 and CDR2 are LNHDA and SQIVND (reference sequence). The CDR3 is made up of 16 amino acids. The CDR3 DNA is TGTGCCACCTCGACAGGGCCCAGGAATGGGGATGCTGAAGCTTTCTTT. Translating gives CATSTGPRNGDAEAFF.

There are many counts of this clonotype. The chain links TRBV6-1 to TRBJ2-4, with D tentatively TRBD2 (5 bases). Deletions cut 6 bases from V and 3 bases from J, with 15 bases between. Germline lookup yields CDR1 MNHNS and CDR2 SASEGT. The CDR3 consists of 15 residues. CDR3 DNA: TGTGCCAGCAGCCCGTCCGGGAAGAGCAAAAACATTCAGTACTTC. Translation gives CASSPSGKSKNIQYF.

The gene calls are TRBV12-3 or TRBV12-4 and TRBJ1-5; weak D call: TRBD1 (5 bases). The V gene lost 3 bases and the J gene lost 8 bases, with 11 bases spanning the gap. The CDR3 has 13 residues. CDR3 protein: CASSLGEGKPQHF. The CDR3 bases are TGTGCCAGCAGTTTGGGGGAGGGAAAGCCCCAGCATTTT.

This clonotype has a count of ten or more. This chain connects TRBV11-2 to TRBJ2-5; 12 nucleotides agree with TRBD2. With 5 bases clipped from V and 4 bases from J, the junction kept 11 bases outside the gene matches. This CDR3 is 17 amino acids long. Germline CDR1 SGHAT, CDR2 FQNNGV. DNA for the CDR3: TGTGCCAGCAGCCAGGGCATGACTAGCGGGAGAATAGAGACCCAGTACTTC. Its protein is CASSQGMTSGRIETQYF. Full variable domain (missing parts from reference TRBV11-2 and TRBJ2-5): EAGVAQSPRYKIIEKRQSVAFWCNPISGHATLYWYQQILGQGPKLLIQFQNNGVVDDSQLPKDRFSAERLKGVDSTLKIQPAKLEDSAVYLCASSQGMTSGRIETQYFGPGTRLLVL.

The rearrangement links TRBV7-8 to TRBJ2-7, with D unresolved. The CDR3 runs to 14 residues. V was shortened by 5 bases and J by 3 bases, with 14 bases between the two germline ends. Germline values: CDR1 SGHVS, CDR2 FQNEAQ. For the CDR3, the DNA is TGTGCCAGCAGCCCCCGGCGCGGCCACTACGAGCAGTACTTC. Translating gives CASSPRRGHYEQYF.

This clonotype occurred many times. V gene TRBV28 combines with J gene TRBJ1-1; 8 bases are a match to TRBD1. This CDR3 comprises 15 residues. In germline, CDR1 is MDHEN, CDR2 SYDVKM. Losses at the gene ends were 0 bases for V and 0 bases for J; bases not matched to a gene: 0. The DNA of the CDR3 is TGTGCCAGCAGTTTATGGGACAGGGTGAACACTGAAGCTTTCTTT. Its translation is CASSLWDRVNTEAFF. Full variable domain (remainder filled in from reference TRBV28 and TRBJ1-1): DVKVTQSSRYLVKRTGEKVFLECVQDMDHENMFWYRQDPGLGLRLIYFSYDVKMKEKGDIPEGYSVSREKKERFSLILESASTNQTSMYLCASSLWDRVNTEAFFGQGTRLTVV.

This clonotype occurred many times. The rearrangement joins TRBV9 to TRBJ2-7; D gene unclear. The V gene lost 0 bases and the J gene lost 3 bases, with 16 bases spanning the gap. Looked up from germline, CDR1 is SGDLS and CDR2 is YYNGEE. CDR3 length: 16 residues. This CDR3 is CASSVAPRTDLYEQYF. Here the CDR3 DNA reads TGTGCCAGCAGCGTAGCCCCCCGGACCGACCTCTACGAGCAGTACTTC.